The present entry profiles one TCR beta chain with its context. Method: immunoSEQ multiplex PCR; TCRdb's copy keeps in-frame clones and lacks some. This table has tens of thousands of clones, 89% appearing once. The CDR3 is 18 amino acids. Looked up from germline, CDR1 is SGHVS and CDR2 is FQNEAQ. V lost 4 bases and J lost 2; bases outside the gene matches: 14. Brentuximab vedotin exposure varied among the patients, all of whom had relapsed after autologous stem cell transplantation. The data originate from a study of PD-1 blockade in classical Hodgkin lymphoma. The sample here was peripheral blood mononuclear cells (PBMCs), taken before the second cycle of nivolumab. The clonotype was recovered from a human donor with classical Hodgkin lymphoma. This sequence joins TRBV7-8 and TRBJ2-1, with 7 bases lining up with TRBD2. The CDR3 here is CASSYGPGREMTYNEQFF. In DNA form, the CDR3 reads TGTGCCAGCAGCTACGGGCCCGGGCGGGAGATGACCTACAATGAGCAGTTCTTC.